This T cell receptor beta chain was sequenced for a study of T cell repertoires in ileal Crohn's disease. Notes on the study in general: Every patient over 26.8% clonality showed endoscopic recurrence.

The CDR3 is 14 residues long. Germline assignment: CDR1 SGHDN and CDR2 FVKESK. V lost 4 bases, J lost 3 bases, and 5 bases stayed unmatched. On this clone itself: The target antigen is unknown.

Patients were adults with ileal or ileocolonic Crohn's disease needing resection. Assay used: immunoSEQ multiplex PCR; TCRdb lists only in-frame clones, some missing. The sample has some 15,000 clones, just over 70% seen once; the top ten hold about 5.3%. Source material: ileal tissue. This TCR came from an adult with Crohn's disease. V is TRBV14 and J is TRBJ1-2; 7 bases fit TRBD1. CDR3 nucleotides: TGTGCCAGCAGCCCGGCCGGGACAGACTATGGCTACACCTTC. This encodes CASSPAGTDYGYTF.